What follows are 18 T cell receptor beta chains derived from one specimen sequenced in a study of long-term antiretroviral therapy in people with HIV. The immunoSEQ assay was v3.0, run at survey level. Generated by immunoSEQ multiplex PCR, the TCRdb table keeps only in-frame clones and is missing some. The data contain about 36,000 clones, roughly 80% of them singletons. Sample: unsorted PBMCs, taken 3.4 years after starting antiretroviral therapy. The receptors derive from a man aged 30 to 39 with HIV.

This clone was found once. The rearrangement links TRBV7-2 to TRBJ2-7; 10 nucleotides match TRBD1. Germline V gene data show CDR1 as SGHTA and CDR2 as FQGNSA. This CDR3 is built from 14 residues. J was trimmed by 6 bases and V by 5 bases; bases with no gene match: 7. The CDR3 DNA reads as TGTGCCAGCAGCAACCGACAGGGGGCGGGCGAGCAGTACTTC. The encoded protein is CASSNRQGAGEQYF.

The sample holds a few counts of this clone. The chain couples TRBV19 to TRBJ2-7; 7 bases line up with TRBD1. CDR1 is LNHDA, CDR2 SQIVND, per germline (reference sequence). The CDR3 covers 14 residues. J lost 3 bases, V lost 6 bases, and 8 bases had no gene match. CDR3 sequence reads: CASSRDSSLYEQYF. CDR3 bases: TGTGCCAGTAGCCGGGACAGTTCTCTCTACGAGCAGTACTTC.

The V gene is TRBV29-1, the J gene TRBJ1-1; D call uncertain. The CDR3 spans 11 residues. V lost 6 bases and J 2 bases, leaving 7 bases between the germline ends. Germline CDR1 reads SQVTM; CDR2 reads ANQGSEA. Here the CDR3 DNA reads TGCAGCGTCGGTAATAACACTGAAGCTTTCTTT. Its translation: CSVGNNTEAFF.

The chain has TRBV9 and TRBJ2-2; 8 nucleotides line up with TRBD2. Losses at the gene ends were 3 bases for V and 4 bases for J; bases not matched to a gene: 5. The CDR3 length is 15 residues. Germline lookup yields CDR1 SGDLS and CDR2 YYNGEE. Here the CDR3 reads CASSETGTSTGELFF. The CDR3 region has the DNA TGTGCCAGCAGCGAAACCGGGACTAGCACCGGGGAGCTGTTTTTT.

This clone has only one observation. This chain uses TRBV29-1 with TRBJ2-2; D might be TRBD2 (5 bases). There are 16 residues in the CDR3. Deletions cut 0 bases from V and 0 bases from J, with 11 bases between. CDR1 and CDR2 from the germline V gene are SQVTM and ANQGSEA. The CDR3 spells CSVEDGRRANTGELFF. CDR3 nucleotide sequence: TGCAGCGTTGAAGACGGTAGGCGGGCGAACACCGGGGAGCTGTTTTTT.

This clone was seen a handful of times. The J gene is TRBJ2-7, the V gene TRBV29-1; 13 bases match TRBD2. Germline CDR1 and CDR2: SQVTM and ANQGSEA. V trimming: 7 bases; J trimming: 3 bases; junction bases outside the gene matches: 3. The CDR3 spans 13 residues. The CDR3 reads CSGGTSGNYEQYF. The CDR3 coding sequence is TGCAGCGGGGGGACTAGCGGGAACTACGAGCAGTACTTC.

The sample holds one count of this clone. This chain joins TRBV4-1 and TRBJ2-7; 9 bases map to TRBD1. J gave up 5 bases and V 3 bases, and 8 bases lay outside the gene matches. The CDR3 totals 15 residues. In germline, CDR1 is MGHRA, CDR2 YSYEKL. In nucleotides, the CDR3 is TGCGCCAGCAGCCATGGGGACAGGGTAATGGACGAGCAGTACTTC. As protein: CASSHGDRVMDEQYF.

V gene TRBV11-3 combines with J gene TRBJ2-3; TRBD2 aligns across 7 bases. Unmatched junction bases numbered 4, after V lost 1 base and J lost 3 bases. This CDR3 is 15 amino acids long. Germline V gene sequence: CDR1 SGHNT, CDR2 YENEEA. In DNA, the CDR3 is TGTGCCAGCAGCTTAGGGACTAGTGGGACAGATACGCAGTATTTT. The encoded protein is CASSLGTSGTDTQYF.

V and J are TRBV27 and TRBJ2-1, with 11 nucleotides matching TRBD2. Germline assignment: CDR1 MNHEY and CDR2 SMNVEV (reference sequence). This CDR3 has 17 amino acids. The trim removed 2 bases at V and 7 bases at J, leaving 10 bases unmatched. CDR3 sequence reads: CASSLTNLRLAGNEQFF. CDR3 DNA sequence: TGTGCCAGCAGTTTAACCAATCTACGACTAGCGGGAAATGAGCAGTTCTTC.

Turning to this clone: Mismatch with germline at one junction end may stem from a read error. V and J are TRBV5-6 and TRBJ2-7, with 7 nucleotides matching TRBD2. Germline V lookup: CDR1 SGHDT, CDR2 YYEEEE. This CDR3 contains 15 residues. CDR3 residues: CATSLYASGAYEQYF. The CDR3 DNA sequence: TGTGCCACCAGCCTTTATGCTAGCGGAGCCTACGAGCAGTACTTC. The variable domain in full, with the rest retrieved from reference TRBV5-6 and TRBJ2-7, is DAGVTQSPTHLIKTRGQQVTLRCSPKSGHDTVSWYQQALGQGPQFIFQYYEEEERQRGNFPDRFSGHQFPNYSSELNVNALLLGDSALYLCATSLYASGAYEQYFGPGTRLTVT.

The chain recombines TRBV7-9 with TRBJ2-3; tentatively, D is TRBD2 (6 bases). This CDR3 region has 17 residues. CDR1 SEHNR and CDR2 FQNEAQ come from the germline V gene (reference sequence). With 2 bases removed from V and 0 bases from J, the gap between germline ends came to 15 bases. The CDR3 DNA reads TGTGCCAGCAGCTTACGGCAGGGCGGGATTAGCACAGATACGCAGTATTTT. This sequence encodes CASSLRQGGISTDTQYF.

In the case of this clone: This sample also contains other DNA sequences that code for the same CDR3. V and J are TRBV5-1 and TRBJ1-2; a possible D gene is TRBD1 (5 bases). The CDR3 length is 13 residues. V was cut by 0 bases and J by 7 bases, with 10 bases left in between. CDR1 and CDR2 (germline): SGHRS, YFSETQ. CDR3 sequence: CASSLEGASGYTF. The CDR3 DNA reads as TGCGCCAGCAGCTTGGAAGGGGCGAGTGGCTACACCTTC.

The chain joins TRBV18 to TRBJ2-1; 9 nucleotides agree with TRBD1. With 4 bases clipped from V and 7 bases from J, the junction kept 8 bases outside the gene matches. The germline V gene has CDR1 KGHSH and CDR2 LQKENI. The CDR3 consists of 15 residues. The CDR3 nucleotides are TGTGCCAGCTCACAAGGACAGGGGTCAACGAATGAGCAGTTCTTC. This sequence encodes CASSQGQGSTNEQFF.

The gene calls are TRBV9 and TRBJ1-1; no definite D call. The CDR3 consists of 15 residues. V lost 4 bases to trimming and J lost 4 bases, with 17 bases between them. Germline CDR1 is SGDLS and CDR2 is YYNGEE. DNA for the CDR3: TGTGCCAGCAGCTCATCAGCTAGAGCGAGCACTGAAGCTTTCTTT. This codes for CASSSSARASTEAFF.

This sequence joins TRBV29-1 and TRBJ1-4; D is perhaps TRBD1 (6 bases). The CDR3 is made up of 12 amino acids. Germline V gene data show CDR1 as SQVTM and CDR2 as ANQGSEA. V lost 7 bases to trimming and J lost 4 bases, with 10 bases between them. As DNA, the CDR3 is TGCAGCGCACAGGGTTATAATGAAAAACTGTTTTTT. As protein: CSAQGYNEKLFF. Based on the CDR3 plus reference TRBV29-1 and TRBJ1-4, the full variable domain is SAVISQKPSRDICQRGTSLTIQCQVDSQVTMMFWYRQQPGQSLTLIATANQGSEATYESGFVIDKFPISRPNLTFSTLTVSNMSPEDSSIYLCSAQGYNEKLFFGSGTQLSVL.

This chain links TRBV5-5 with TRBJ1-5; D is uncertain. V was shortened by 2 bases and J by 5 bases, with 8 bases between the two germline ends. Germline V gives CDR1 SGHKS, CDR2 YYEKEE (reference sequence). The CDR3 spans 13 residues. The CDR3 DNA reads TGTGCCAGCAGCTTAACTGGACATCAGCCCCAGCATTTT. Its protein product is CASSLTGHQPQHF.

The rearrangement links TRBV7-9 to TRBJ1-1, with 9 bases aligning to TRBD1. CDR1 and CDR2 from the germline V gene are SEHNR and FQNEAQ (reference sequence). V lost 2 bases, J lost 0 bases, and 7 bases stayed unmatched. The CDR3 covers 17 residues. The CDR3 loop is CASSLSRTGEMNTEAFF. CDR3 bases: TGTGCCAGCAGCTTATCCAGGACAGGGGAGATGAACACTGAAGCTTTCTTT.

V is TRBV30 and J is TRBJ2-3, with 10 bases fitting TRBD2. The V gene's germline CDR1 is GTSNPN and CDR2 SVGIG (reference sequence). The CDR3 loop spans 15 amino acids. After removal of 5 bases from V and 1 base from J, the junction contained 6 bases not matched to a gene. The CDR3 nucleotides are TGTGCCTGGCGAACCGGACTAGCGGGCACAGATACGCAGTATTTT. It translates to CAWRTGLAGTDTQYF.